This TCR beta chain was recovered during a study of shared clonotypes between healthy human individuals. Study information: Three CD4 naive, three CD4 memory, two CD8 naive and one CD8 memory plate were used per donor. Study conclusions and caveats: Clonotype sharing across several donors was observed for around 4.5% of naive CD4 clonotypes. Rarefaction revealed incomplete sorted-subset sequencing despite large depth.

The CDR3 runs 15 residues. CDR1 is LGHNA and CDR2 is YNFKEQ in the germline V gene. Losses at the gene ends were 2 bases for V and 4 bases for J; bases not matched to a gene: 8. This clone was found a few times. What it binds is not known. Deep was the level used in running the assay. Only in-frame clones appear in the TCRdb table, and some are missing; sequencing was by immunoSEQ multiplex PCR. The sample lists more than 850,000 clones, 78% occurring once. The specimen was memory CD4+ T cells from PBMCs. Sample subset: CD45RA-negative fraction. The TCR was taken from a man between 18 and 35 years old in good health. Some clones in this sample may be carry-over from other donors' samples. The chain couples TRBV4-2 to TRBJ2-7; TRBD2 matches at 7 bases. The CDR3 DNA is TGTGCCAGCAGCCAACTGCCTAGCGGAAGGTACGAGCAGTACTTC. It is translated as CASSQLPSGRYEQYF.